Listed below are T cell receptor beta chains from one sample, sequenced in a study of beta chain features in type 1 diabetes. Data came from immunoSEQ multiplex PCR; TCRdb stores just in-frame clones and leaves some out. Among around 14,000 clones, roughly four fifths were seen once, and the ten largest hold approximately 0.31%. Sequencing used stem cell memory CD4+ T cells from blood. The receptors were gathered from a woman in her late teens or twenties with type 1 diabetes. The CDR3 runs from the conserved cysteine through the conserved F or W. Each record gives: V gene, J gene, clone size, D gene, CDR3 protein, CDR3 DNA. D genes are given only for firm matches. Clone size is stated in some rows and not others, as once, few, many or a class when expanded.

TRBV5-1	TRBJ2-2	.	TRBD2	CASSLAGAEGGELFF	TGCGCCAGCAGCTTAGCGGGAGCCGAGGGCGGGGAGCTGTTTTTT
TRBV7-9	TRBJ1-4	.	.	CASSLGPRATNEKLFF	TGTGCCAGCAGCTTAGGACCCAGGGCAACTAATGAAAAACTGTTTTTT
TRBV9	TRBJ2-1	.	TRBD2	CASGGGRGQFF	TGTGCCAGCGGGGGCGGGAGGGGGCAGTTCTTC
TRBV6-5	TRBJ2-7	.	.	CASTLLAAGIYEQYF	TGTGCCAGCACACTCCTTGCGGCGGGAATCTACGAGCAGTACTTC
TRBV28	TRBJ2-4	few	.	CASGSPGRSVIQYF	TGTGCCAGCGGGTCCCCGGGTAGGTCGGTCATTCAGTACTTC
TRBV7-6	TRBJ2-3	.	.	CASSLNQGYTDTQYF	TGTGCCAGCAGCTTAAACCAGGGGTACACAGATACGCAGTATTTT
TRBV19	TRBJ1-1	.	.	CASRNRVSGHNTEAFF	TGTGCCAGTAGGAACAGGGTCAGTGGTCACAACACTGAAGCTTTCTTT
TRBV5-1	TRBJ2-4	.	TRBD2	CASSSGLAGLDIQYF	TGCGCCAGCAGCTCTGGACTAGCGGGTTTGGACATTCAGTACTTC
TRBV25-1	TRBJ2-2	once	.	CASSESFLVPTTTGELFF	TGTGCCAGCAGTGAATCTTTCCTAGTCCCAACTACCACCGGGGAGCTGTTTTTT
TRBV18	TRBJ2-3	.	.	CASSLLGGATDTQYF	TGTGCCAGCTCACTCTTAGGTGGGGCCACAGATACGCAGTATTTT
TRBV29-1	TRBJ2-4	few	.	CSVAGTLTNIQYF	TGCAGCGTTGCGGGGACTCTGACAAACATTCAGTACTTC
TRBV5-1	TRBJ2-5	once	.	CASSLVQDETQYF	TGCGCCAGCAGCTTGGTACAGGACGAGACCCAGTACTTC
TRBV10-3	TRBJ2-5	once	TRBD2	CASGGAETQYF	TGTGCCTCCGGGGGGGCGGAGACCCAGTACTTC
TRBV7-2	TRBJ2-5	.	.	CASSPGTNSGPGETQYF	TGTGCCAGCAGCCCCGGAACTAATAGTGGCCCCGGAGAGACCCAGTACTTC
TRBV10-3	TRBJ2-1	.	TRBD2	CATRFGGGMAGEQFF	TGTGCCACAAGATTTGGCGGGGGGATGGCTGGTGAGCAGTTCTTC
TRBV7-9	TRBJ2-7	.	TRBD1	CASSRRTGSYEQYF	TGTGCCAGCAGCCGGAGGACAGGGAGCTACGAGCAGTACTTC
TRBV7-9	TRBJ2-7	few	.	CASSPRDHYEQYF	TGTGCCAGCAGCCCGCGGGACCACTACGAGCAGTACTTC